The 8 T cell receptor beta chains given below trace back to one sample, sequenced in a study of CD8+ T cells in alopecia areata. As for treatment: oral pan-JAK inhibitor, 5-10 mg twice daily. Sequencing used cDNA as its template, made by extracting RNA and reverse transcribing it. Sequenced by immunoSEQ multiplex PCR; TCRdb stores in-frame clones only, minus some. The data hold around 97,000 clones, with 65% to 90% observed a single time. This sample comprised CD8+ T cells sorted from blood, obtained at approximately week 30, from a patient treated with tofacitinib. The receptors derive from a human donor with alopecia areata.

The V call is TRBV11-2, the J call TRBJ2-1; 13 nucleotides line up with TRBD2. Germline V lookup: CDR1 SGHAT, CDR2 FQNNGV. This CDR3 region has 19 residues. J was trimmed by 0 bases and V by 3 bases; bases with no gene match: 8. CDR3 coding DNA: TGTGCCAGCAGCTTGGCTGGACTAGCGGGGGTGAGCTCCTACAATGAGCAGTTCTTC. Amino acids: CASSLAGLAGVSSYNEQFF.

The chain employs TRBV29-1 and TRBJ2-5; no firm D call. The DNA matches TRBJ2-7 better at its end, which makes the J call doubtful. CDR3 length equals 17 residues. Per the germline V gene, CDR1 is SQVTM and CDR2 is ANQGSEA. CDR3 DNA sequence: TGCAGCGTTGAACTTACGGCTAAGACCTCAAGACCCTACGAGCAGTACTTC. This gives the protein CSVELTAKTSRPYEQYF.

This chain joins TRBV27 and TRBJ1-4; D gene uncertain. With 10 bases removed from V and 9 bases from J, the gap between germline ends came to 15 bases. The CDR3 is 12 amino acids. CDR1 is MNHEY and CDR2 is SMNVEV in the germline V gene (reference sequence). CDR3 region: CANSHAGKKLFF. In DNA form, the CDR3 reads TGTGCCAACAGCCACGCGGGGAAAAAACTGTTTTTT. The complete variable domain, with remaining parts taken from reference TRBV27 and TRBJ1-4, reads EAQVTQNPRYLITVTGKKLTVTCSQNMNHEYMSWYRQDPGLGLRQIYYSMNVEVTDKGDVPEGYKVSRKEKRNFPLILESPSPNQTSLYFCANSHAGKKLFFGSGTQLSVL.

The chain couples TRBV6-1 to TRBJ2-1; the D is unclear. Germline V gives CDR1 MNHNS, CDR2 SASEGT. The V end was cut by 1 base, the J end by 10 bases, with 17 bases between. The CDR3 has 15 amino acids. The CDR3 sequence: CASSEVKYGWAEQFF. The CDR3 DNA follows: TGTGCCAGCAGTGAAGTTAAGTATGGATGGGCCGAGCAGTTCTTC.

This clone was detected only a few times. This chain links TRBV18 with TRBJ2-1; D may be TRBD2 (6 bases). Trimming took off 5 bases at V and 4 bases at J, with 9 bases between the two ends. The CDR3 sequence is 13 residues long. Germline loops: CDR1 KGHSH, CDR2 LQKENI. The DNA of the CDR3 is TGTGCCAGCTCAACGACTAGTTACAATGAGCAGTTCTTC. Encoded protein: CASSTTSYNEQFF.

The rearrangement uses TRBV27 and TRBJ2-7; TRBD2 agrees at 8 bases. This CDR3 region has 14 residues. CDR1 MNHEY and CDR2 SMNVEV come from the germline V gene (reference sequence). V trimming: 8 bases; J trimming: 0 bases; junction bases outside the gene matches: 6. This CDR3 reads CASAISGSSYEQYF. The CDR3 DNA reads TGTGCCAGCGCGATCAGCGGGAGCTCCTACGAGCAGTACTTC.

The chain joins TRBV7-9 to TRBJ2-7, with unresolved D. Germline assignment: CDR1 SEHNR and CDR2 FQNEAQ (reference sequence). The V end lost 1 base, the J end lost 6 bases, and 10 bases lay between the germline ends. The CDR3 runs to 13 residues. The CDR3 sequence is CASSLEYEIEQYF. CDR3 bases: TGTGCCAGCAGCTTAGAGTACGAGATCGAGCAGTACTTC.

The chain combines TRBV6-6 with TRBJ2-7; tentatively, D is TRBD2 (6 bases). Germline V lookup: CDR1 MNHNY, CDR2 SVGAGI (reference sequence). The V and J ends lost 0 bases and 4 bases respectively, with 7 bases between them. The CDR3 totals 13 residues. The CDR3 DNA reads as TGTGCCAGCAGTTACTCGGAGGGTTACGAGCAGTACTTC. Protein product: CASSYSEGYEQYF.